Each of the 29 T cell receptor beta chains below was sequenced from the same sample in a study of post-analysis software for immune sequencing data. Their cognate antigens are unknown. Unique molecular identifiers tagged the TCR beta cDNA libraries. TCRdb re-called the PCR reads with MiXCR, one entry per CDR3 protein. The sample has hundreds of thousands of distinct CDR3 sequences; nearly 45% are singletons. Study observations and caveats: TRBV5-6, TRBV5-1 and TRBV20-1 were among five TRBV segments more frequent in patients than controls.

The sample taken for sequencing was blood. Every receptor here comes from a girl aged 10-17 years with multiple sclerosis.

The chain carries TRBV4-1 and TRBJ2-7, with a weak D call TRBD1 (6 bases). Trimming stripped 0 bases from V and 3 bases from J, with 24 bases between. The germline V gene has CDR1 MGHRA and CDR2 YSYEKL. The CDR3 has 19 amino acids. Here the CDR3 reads CASSQEDALRGFWSYEQYF. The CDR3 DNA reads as TGCGCCAGCAGCCAAGAAGACGCCCTCAGGGGATTCTGGAGCTACGAGCAGTACTTC.

DNA of the CDR3: TGTGCCACCAGCACCTGGATGACAGGGGTTACAACAGATACGCAGTATTTT. As protein: CATSTWMTGVTTDTQYF. The V gene is TRBV15, the J gene TRBJ2-3, with 8 bases aligning to TRBD1. Trimming at V came to 4 bases and at J to 3 bases, leaving 12 bases not matched to a gene. Germline V gives CDR1 LNHNV, CDR2 YYDKDF (reference sequence). The CDR3 is made up of 17 amino acids.

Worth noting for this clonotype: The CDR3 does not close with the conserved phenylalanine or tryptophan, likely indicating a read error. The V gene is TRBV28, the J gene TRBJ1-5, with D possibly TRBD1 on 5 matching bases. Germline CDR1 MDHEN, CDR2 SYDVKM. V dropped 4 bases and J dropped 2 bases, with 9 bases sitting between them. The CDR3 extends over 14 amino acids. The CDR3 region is CASSWGVGNQPQHV. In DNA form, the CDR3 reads TGTGCCAGCAGTTGGGGGGTAGGCAATCAGCCCCAGCATGTT.

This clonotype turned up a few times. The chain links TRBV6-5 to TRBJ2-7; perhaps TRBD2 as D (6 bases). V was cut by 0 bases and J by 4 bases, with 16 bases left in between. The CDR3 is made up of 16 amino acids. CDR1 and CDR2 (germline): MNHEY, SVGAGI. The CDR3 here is CASSYSGTPVPYEQYF. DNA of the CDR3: TGTGCCAGCAGTTACTCGGGGACTCCAGTCCCTTACGAGCAGTACTTC.

CDR3 protein: CASQRLRSNEQFF. For the CDR3, the DNA is TGTGCTAGCCAGAGACTACGGTCCAATGAGCAGTTCTTC. This chain uses TRBV7-7 with TRBJ2-1; a weak D match, TRBD2 (5 bases). Germline CDR1 is SSHAT and CDR2 is FNYEAQ (reference sequence). The CDR3 extends over 13 amino acids.

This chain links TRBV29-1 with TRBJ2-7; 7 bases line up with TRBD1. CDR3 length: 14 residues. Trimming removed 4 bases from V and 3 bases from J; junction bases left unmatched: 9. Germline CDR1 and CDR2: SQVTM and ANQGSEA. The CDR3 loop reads CSVANGTAFYEQYF. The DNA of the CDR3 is TGCAGCGTTGCCAACGGGACAGCCTTCTACGAGCAGTACTTC.

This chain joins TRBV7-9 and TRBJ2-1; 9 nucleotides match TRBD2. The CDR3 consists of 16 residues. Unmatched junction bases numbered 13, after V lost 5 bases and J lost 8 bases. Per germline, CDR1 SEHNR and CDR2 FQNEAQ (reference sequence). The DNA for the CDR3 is TGTGCCAGCAGCCCCCGGGCGGGCGGGAGGGCCGATGAGCAGTTCTTC. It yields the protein CASSPRAGGRADEQFF.

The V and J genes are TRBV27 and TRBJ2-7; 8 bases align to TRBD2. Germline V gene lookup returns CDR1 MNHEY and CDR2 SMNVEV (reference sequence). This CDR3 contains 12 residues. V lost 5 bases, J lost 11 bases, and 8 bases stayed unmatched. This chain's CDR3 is CASSPTGLEKYF. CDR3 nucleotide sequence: TGTGCCAGCAGTCCCACGGGACTAGAAAAGTACTTC.

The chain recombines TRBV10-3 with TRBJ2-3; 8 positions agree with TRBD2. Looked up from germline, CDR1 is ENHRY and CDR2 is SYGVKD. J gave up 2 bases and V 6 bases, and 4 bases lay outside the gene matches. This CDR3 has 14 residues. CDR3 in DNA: TGTGCCATCAGGCCGGGACTAGACACAGATACGCAGTATTTT. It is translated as CAIRPGLDTDTQYF.

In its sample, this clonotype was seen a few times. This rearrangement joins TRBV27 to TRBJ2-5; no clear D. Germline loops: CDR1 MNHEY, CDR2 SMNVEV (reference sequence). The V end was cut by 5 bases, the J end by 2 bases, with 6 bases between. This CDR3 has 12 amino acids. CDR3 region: CASSNRQETQYF. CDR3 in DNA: TGTGCCAGCAGTAATCGACAAGAGACCCAGTACTTC.

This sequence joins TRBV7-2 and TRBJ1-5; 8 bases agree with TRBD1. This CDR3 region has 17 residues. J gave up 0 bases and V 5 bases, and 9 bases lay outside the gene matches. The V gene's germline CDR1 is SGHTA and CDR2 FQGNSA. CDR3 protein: CASSGSGTGLSNQPQHF. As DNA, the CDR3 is TGTGCCAGCAGCGGGAGCGGGACAGGTCTTAGCAATCAGCCCCAGCATTTT.

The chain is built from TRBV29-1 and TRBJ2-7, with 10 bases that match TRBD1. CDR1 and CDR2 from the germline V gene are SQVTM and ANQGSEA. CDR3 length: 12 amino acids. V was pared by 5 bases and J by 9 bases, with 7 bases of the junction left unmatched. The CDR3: CSVPGQGFGQYF. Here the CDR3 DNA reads TGCAGCGTTCCGGGACAGGGGTTTGGGCAGTACTTC.

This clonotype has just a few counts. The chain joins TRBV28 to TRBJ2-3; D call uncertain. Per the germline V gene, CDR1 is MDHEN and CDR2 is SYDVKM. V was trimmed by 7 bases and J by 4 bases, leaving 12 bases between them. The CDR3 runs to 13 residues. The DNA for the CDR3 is TGTGCCAGCATTCTTGATAGGGCAGATACGCAGTATTTT. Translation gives CASILDRADTQYF.

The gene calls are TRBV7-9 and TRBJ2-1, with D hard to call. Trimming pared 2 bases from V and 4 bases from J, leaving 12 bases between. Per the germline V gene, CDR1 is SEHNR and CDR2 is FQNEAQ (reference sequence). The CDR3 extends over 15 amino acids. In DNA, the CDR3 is TGTGCCAGCAGCTTATTTTCGGACGGATACAATGAGCAGTTCTTC. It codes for CASSLFSDGYNEQFF.

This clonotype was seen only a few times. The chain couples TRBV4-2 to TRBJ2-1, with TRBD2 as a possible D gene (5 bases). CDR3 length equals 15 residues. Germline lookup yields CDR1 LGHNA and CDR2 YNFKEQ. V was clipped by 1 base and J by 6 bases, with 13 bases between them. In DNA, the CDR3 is TGTGCCAGCAGCCAAGTTCCGGGATTCAGCAATGAGCAGTTCTTC. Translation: CASSQVPGFSNEQFF.

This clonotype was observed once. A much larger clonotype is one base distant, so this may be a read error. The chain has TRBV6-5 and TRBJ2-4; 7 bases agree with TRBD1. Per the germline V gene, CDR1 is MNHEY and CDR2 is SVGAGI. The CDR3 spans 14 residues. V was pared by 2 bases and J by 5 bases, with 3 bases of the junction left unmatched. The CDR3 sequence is CASSYRQGENIQYF. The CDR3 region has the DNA TGTGCCAGCAGTTACAGACAGGGCGAAAACATTCAGTACTTC.

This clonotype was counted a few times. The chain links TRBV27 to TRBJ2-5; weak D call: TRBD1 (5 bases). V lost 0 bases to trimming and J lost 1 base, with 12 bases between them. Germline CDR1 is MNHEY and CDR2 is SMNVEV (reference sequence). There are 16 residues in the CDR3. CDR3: CASSLSLRQSQETQYF. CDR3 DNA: TGTGCCAGCAGTTTATCCCTACGACAGAGCCAAGAGACCCAGTACTTC.

Here the CDR3 reads CASSRPRGSANSPLHF. CDR3 in DNA: TGTGCCAGCAGTCGCCCTCGGGGATCCGCCAATTCACCCCTCCACTTT. V usage is TRBV6-5 and J usage is TRBJ1-6; D gene uncertain. This CDR3 is 16 amino acids long. Germline V gives CDR1 MNHEY, CDR2 SVGAGI. V was trimmed by 5 bases and J by 7 bases, leaving 18 bases between them.

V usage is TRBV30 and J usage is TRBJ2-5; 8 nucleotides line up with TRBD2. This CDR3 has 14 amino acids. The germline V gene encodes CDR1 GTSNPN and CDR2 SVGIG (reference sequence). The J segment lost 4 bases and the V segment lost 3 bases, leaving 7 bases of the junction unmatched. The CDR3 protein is CAWSAIAGTETQYF. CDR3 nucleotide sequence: TGTGCCTGGAGCGCTATAGCGGGAACAGAGACCCAGTACTTC.

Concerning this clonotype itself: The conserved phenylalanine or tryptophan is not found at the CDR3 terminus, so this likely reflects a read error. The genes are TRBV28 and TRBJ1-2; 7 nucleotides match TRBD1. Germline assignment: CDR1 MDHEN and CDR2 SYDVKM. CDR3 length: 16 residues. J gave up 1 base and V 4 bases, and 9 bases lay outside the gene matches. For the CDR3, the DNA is TGTGCCAGCAGTTCGTACCGGACAGGAGATAACTATGGCTACACCGTC. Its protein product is CASSSYRTGDNYGYTV.

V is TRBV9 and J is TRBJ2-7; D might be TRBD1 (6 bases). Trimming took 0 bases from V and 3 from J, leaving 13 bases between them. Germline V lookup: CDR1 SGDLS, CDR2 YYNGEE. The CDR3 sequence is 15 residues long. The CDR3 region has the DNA TGTGCCAGCAGCGTAGAGGCAGGGGATGGCTACGAGCAGTACTTC. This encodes CASSVEAGDGYEQYF.

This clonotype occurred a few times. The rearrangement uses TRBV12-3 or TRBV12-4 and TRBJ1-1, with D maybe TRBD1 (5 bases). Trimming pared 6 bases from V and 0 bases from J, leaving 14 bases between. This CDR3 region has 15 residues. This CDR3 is CASSLGGFMNTEAFF. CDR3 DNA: TGTGCCAGCAGCCTCGGGGGGTTCATGAACACTGAAGCTTTCTTT.

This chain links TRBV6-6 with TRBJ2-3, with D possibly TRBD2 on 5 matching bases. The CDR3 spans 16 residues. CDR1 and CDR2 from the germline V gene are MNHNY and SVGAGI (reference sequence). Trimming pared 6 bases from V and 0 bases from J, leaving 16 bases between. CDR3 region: CASSESVRASTDTQYF. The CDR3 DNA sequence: TGTGCCAGCAGCGAGTCGGTGCGGGCTAGCACAGATACGCAGTATTTT.

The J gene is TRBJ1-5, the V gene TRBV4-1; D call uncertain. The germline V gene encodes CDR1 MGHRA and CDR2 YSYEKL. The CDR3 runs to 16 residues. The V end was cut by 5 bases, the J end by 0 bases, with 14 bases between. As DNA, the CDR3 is TGCGCCAGCAGCGCTAAACAGTTTAATAGCAATCAGCCCCAGCATTTT. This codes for CASSAKQFNSNQPQHF.

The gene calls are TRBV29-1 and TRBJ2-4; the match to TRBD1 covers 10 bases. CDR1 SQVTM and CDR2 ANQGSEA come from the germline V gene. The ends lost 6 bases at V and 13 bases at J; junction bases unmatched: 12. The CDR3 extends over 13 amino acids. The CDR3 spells CSVRDRGLGEQYF. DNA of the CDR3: TGCAGCGTCCGGGACAGGGGATTGGGGGAGCAGTACTTC.

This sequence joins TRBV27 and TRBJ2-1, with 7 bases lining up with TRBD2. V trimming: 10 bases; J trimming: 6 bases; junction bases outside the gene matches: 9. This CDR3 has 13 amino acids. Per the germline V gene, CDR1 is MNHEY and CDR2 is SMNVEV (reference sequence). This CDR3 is CAIRLANLNEQFF. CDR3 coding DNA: TGTGCCATCAGACTAGCAAATCTCAATGAGCAGTTCTTC.

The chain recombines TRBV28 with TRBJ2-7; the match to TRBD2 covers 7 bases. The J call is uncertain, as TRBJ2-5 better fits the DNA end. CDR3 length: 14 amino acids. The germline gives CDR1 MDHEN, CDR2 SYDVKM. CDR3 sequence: CASSKWGGEETQYF. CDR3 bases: TGTGCCAGCAGTAAATGGGGGGGGGAAGAGACCCAGTACTTC.

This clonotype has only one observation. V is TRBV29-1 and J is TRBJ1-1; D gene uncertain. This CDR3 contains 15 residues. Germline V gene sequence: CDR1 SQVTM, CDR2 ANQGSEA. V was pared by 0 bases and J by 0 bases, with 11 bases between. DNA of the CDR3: TGCAGCGTTGAAGAGCAACCGGGCATGAACACTGAAGCTTTCTTT. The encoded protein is CSVEEQPGMNTEAFF.

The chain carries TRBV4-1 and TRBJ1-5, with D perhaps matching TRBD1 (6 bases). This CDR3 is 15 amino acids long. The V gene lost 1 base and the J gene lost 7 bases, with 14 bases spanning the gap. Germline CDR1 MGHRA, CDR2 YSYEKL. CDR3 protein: CASSQAVGGGQPQHF. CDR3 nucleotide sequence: TGCGCCAGCAGCCAAGCGGTGGGGGGCGGGCAGCCCCAGCATTTT.